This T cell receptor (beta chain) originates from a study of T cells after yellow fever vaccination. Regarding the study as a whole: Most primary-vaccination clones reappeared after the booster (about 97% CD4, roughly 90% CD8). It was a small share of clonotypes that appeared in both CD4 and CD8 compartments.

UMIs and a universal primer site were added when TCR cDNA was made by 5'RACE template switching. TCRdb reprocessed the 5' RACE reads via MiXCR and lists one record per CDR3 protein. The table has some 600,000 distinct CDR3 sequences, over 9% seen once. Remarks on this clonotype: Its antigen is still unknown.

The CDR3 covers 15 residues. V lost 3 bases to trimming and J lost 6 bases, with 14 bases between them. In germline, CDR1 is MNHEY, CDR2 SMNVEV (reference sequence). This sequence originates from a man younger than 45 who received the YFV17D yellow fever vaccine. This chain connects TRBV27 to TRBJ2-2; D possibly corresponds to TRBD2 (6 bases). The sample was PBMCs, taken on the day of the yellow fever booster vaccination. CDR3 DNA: TGTGCCAGCAGTTTGGAGGGAGGAGGGTCCGGGGAGCTGTTTTTT. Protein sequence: CASSLEGGGSGELFF.